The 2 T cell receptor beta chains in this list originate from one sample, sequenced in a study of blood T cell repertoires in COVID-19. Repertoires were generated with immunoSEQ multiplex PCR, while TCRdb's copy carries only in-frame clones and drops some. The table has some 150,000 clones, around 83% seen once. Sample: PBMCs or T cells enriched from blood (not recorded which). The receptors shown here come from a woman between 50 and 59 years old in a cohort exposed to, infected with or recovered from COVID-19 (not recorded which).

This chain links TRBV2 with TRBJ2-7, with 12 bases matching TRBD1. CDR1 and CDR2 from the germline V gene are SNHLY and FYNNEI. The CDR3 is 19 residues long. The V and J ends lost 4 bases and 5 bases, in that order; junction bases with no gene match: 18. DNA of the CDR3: TGTGCCAGCAGTGGACCGGGACAGGGGGCTCTACCTCGCTGGGACGAGCAGTACTTC. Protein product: CASSGPGQGALPRWDEQYF. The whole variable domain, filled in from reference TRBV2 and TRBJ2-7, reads EPEVTQTPSHQVTQMGQEVILRCVPISNHLYFYWYRQILGQKVEFLVSFYNNEISEKSEIFDDQFSVERPDGSNFTLKIRSTKLEDSAMYFCASSGPGQGALPRWDEQYFGPGTRLTVT.

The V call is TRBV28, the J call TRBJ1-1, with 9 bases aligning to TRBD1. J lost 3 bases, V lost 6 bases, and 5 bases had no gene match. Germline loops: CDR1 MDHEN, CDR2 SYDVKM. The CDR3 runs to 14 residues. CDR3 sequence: CASSETGGDTEAFF. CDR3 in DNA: TGTGCCAGCAGCGAGACAGGGGGGGACACTGAAGCTTTCTTT.